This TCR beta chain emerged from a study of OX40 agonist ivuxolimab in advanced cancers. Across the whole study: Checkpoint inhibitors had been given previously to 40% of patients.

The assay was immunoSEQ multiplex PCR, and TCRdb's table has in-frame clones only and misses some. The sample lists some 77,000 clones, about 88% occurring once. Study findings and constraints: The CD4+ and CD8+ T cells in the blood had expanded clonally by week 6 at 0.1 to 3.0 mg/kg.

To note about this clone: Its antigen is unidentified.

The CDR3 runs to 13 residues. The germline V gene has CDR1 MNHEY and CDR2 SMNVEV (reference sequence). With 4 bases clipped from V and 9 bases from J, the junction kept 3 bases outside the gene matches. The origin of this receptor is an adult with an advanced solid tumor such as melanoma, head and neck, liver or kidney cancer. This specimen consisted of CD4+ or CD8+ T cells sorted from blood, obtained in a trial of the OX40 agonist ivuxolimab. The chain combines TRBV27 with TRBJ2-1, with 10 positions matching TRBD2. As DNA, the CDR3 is TGTGCCAGCAGTTCGGGACTAGCGAGTGAGCAGTTCTTC. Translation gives CASSSGLASEQFF.